This T cell receptor beta chain was recovered during a study of CD8+ T cells in alopecia areata. Whole-study findings and limits: Tofacitinib yielded significantly lower scalp clonality and fewer expanded CD8+ clones among the top 100. Scalp and blood samples kept many expanded lesional clones throughout tofacitinib.

The treatment denotes: oral pan-JAK inhibitor, 5-10 mg twice daily. Per the germline V gene, CDR1 is PRHDT and CDR2 is FYEKMQ (reference sequence). The CDR3 spans 13 residues. The sequencing template was cDNA reverse transcribed from extracted RNA. Libraries were prepared by immunoSEQ multiplex PCR; TCRdb keeps only in-frame clonotypes and omits some of them. Of some 150,000 clones in the sample, around 50% were seen once. Worth noting for this clone: Its antigen is as yet unknown. The junction does not match germline at one end; this may be a read error.

The source is a human donor with alopecia areata. The chain has TRBV13 and TRBJ1-2; unclear D gene. Specimen: CD8+ T cells sorted from blood, collected at week 4, from a patient treated with tofacitinib. The CDR3 is CTSSLREMYGYTF. CDR3 in DNA: TGTACCAGCAGCCTGAGAGAGATGTATGGCTACACCTTC. Complete variable domain (other parts from reference TRBV13 and TRBJ1-2): AAGVIQSPRHLIKEKRETATLKCYPIPRHDTVYWYQQGPGQDPQFLISFYEKMQSDKGSIPDRFSAQQFSDYHSELNMSSLELGDSALYFCTSSLREMYGYTFGSGTRLTVV.